This T cell receptor beta chain was recorded in a study of blood T cells in healthy people across ages. The V and J ends lost 0 bases and 4 bases respectively, with 6 bases between them. Germline V gene sequence: CDR1 MNHEY, CDR2 SVGEGT. CDR3 size: 13 residues. This clonotype was found a few times. A second roughly 6 to 11 cycle PCR used barcoded and J-beta primers. Each single sample gave us at least 3 million CDR3-containing paired-end reads. TCRdb re-analysed the 5' RACE reads in MiXCR, keeping a single row per CDR3 protein. The sample includes about a million distinct CDR3 sequences, 45% to 60% of them seen just once. PBMCs were isolated at a quantity of at least 7 million per sample.

The V and J genes are TRBV6-2 or TRBV6-3 and TRBJ1-2; D gene unclear. The sequence came from a woman aged 55-69 years in good health. Sequencing was performed on blood. The CDR3 DNA sequence: TGTGCCAGCAGTTACTCGCCCGTCTATGGCTACACCTTC. Its protein is CASSYSPVYGYTF.